This T cell receptor (beta chain) was documented in a study of cytomegalovirus exposure and HLA in healthy donors. Study results and limitations: A missense variant in DCLRE1C was later tied to TCR beta V- and J-gene trimming. The presence/absence work took it that sequencing depth was about the same across donors.

As for this clone: Its antigen is currently unknown.

It was with 60 Vbeta and 13 Jbeta primers that the PCR ran. Libraries were prepared by immunoSEQ multiplex PCR; TCRdb keeps only in-frame clonotypes and omits some of them. This sample has roughly 130,000 clones, with 80% found just once. Looked up from germline, CDR1 is MNHNY and CDR2 is SVGAGI (reference sequence). The CDR3 sequence is 14 residues long. The V segment lost 8 bases and the J segment 1 base; nucleotides outside the gene matches: 7. Specimen: PBMCs. J is TRBJ1-2 and V is TRBV6-6; 7 bases fit TRBD1. This sequence originates from a young man in good health and CMV-seronegative. CDR3 protein: CASGGDRDNYGYTF. CDR3 DNA: TGTGCCAGCGGTGGGGACAGAGATAACTATGGCTACACCTTC.